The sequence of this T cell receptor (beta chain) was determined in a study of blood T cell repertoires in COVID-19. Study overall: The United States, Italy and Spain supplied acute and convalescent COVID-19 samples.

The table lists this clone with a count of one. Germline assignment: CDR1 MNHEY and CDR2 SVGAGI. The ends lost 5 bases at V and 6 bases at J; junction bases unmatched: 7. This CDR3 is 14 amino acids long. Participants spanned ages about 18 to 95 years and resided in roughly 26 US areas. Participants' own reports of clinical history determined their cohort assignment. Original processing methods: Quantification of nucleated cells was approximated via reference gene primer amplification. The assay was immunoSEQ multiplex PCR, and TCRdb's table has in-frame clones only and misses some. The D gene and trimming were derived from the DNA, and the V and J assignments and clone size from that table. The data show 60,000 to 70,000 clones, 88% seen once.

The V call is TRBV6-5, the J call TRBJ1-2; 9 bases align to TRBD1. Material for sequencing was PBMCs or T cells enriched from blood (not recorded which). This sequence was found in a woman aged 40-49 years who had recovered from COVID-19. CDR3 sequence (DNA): TGTGCCAGCAGTCGGAACACAGGGGGCGATGGCTACACCTTC. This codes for CASSRNTGGDGYTF.